These T cell receptor beta chains were read from a single sample in a study of T-cell reconstitution after alpha-beta-depleted transplantation in children. TCRdb reanalysed the PCR reads using MiXCR and keeps one entry per CDR3 protein. The sample has roughly 200,000 distinct CDR3 sequences, 11% seen once. Source: PBMCs, taken before TCRalphabeta/CD19-depleted stem cell transplant. The receptor source for this set is a child under three years old with acute myeloid leukemia, due to receive a stem cell transplant. Both conserved end residues are part of each CDR3. A D gene is named only where the DNA matches it firmly. For some rows the clone size is stated as once, few or many, or as a class when expanded; others skip it.

v_gene,j_gene,abundance,d_gene,CDR3nt,CDR3aa
TRBV20-1,TRBJ2-5,many,TRBD2,TGCAGTGCGATCCCGCCCCCCTTGACTAGCAAGAGGACCCAGTACTTC,CSAIPPPLTSKRTQYF
TRBV7-2,TRBJ2-7,many,NA,TGTGCCAGCAGCTTAGTGAGTGCCTACGAGCAGTACTTC,CASSLVSAYEQYF
TRBV12-3/TRBV12-4,TRBJ2-5,many,NA,TGTGCCAGCAGTTTAGGGACGTCAAAAGCGGAGACCCAGTACTTC,CASSLGTSKAETQYF
TRBV20-1,TRBJ2-3,NA,NA,TGCAGTGCTTCCGGGCGGGAATGGGAAGATACGCAGTATTTT,CSASGREWEDTQYF
TRBV5-1,TRBJ2-1,many,TRBD2,TGCGCCAGCAGCTTGTTTGGACTAGCGAAGGATGAGCAGTTCTTC,CASSLFGLAKDEQFF
TRBV5-1,TRBJ2-5,NA,NA,TGCGCCAGCAGCTTCTACAGGGGGGGCGAGACCCAGTACTTC,CASSFYRGGETQYF
TRBV6-2/TRBV6-3,TRBJ2-1,many,NA,TGTGCCAGCAGTTACCCGAATACGTTCCACAATGAGCAGTTCTTC,CASSYPNTFHNEQFF
TRBV7-9,TRBJ1-4,NA,NA,TGTGCCAGCAGCTTAGAAAGGCAGCGAAATGAAAAACTGTTTTTT,CASSLERQRNEKLFF
TRBV2,TRBJ1-2,many,TRBD1,TGTGCCAGCAGTGAGGTCGCAGGGGGGAACTATGGCTACACCTTC,CASSEVAGGNYGYTF
TRBV5-1,TRBJ1-4,many,TRBD1,TGCGCCAGCCAAACAGGGGACGCTAATGAAAAACTGTTTTTT,CASQTGDANEKLFF
TRBV5-1,TRBJ1-1,few,NA,TGCGCCAGCAGCTTGTCGGGTAGGAACACTGAAGCTTTCTTT,CASSLSGRNTEAFF
TRBV14,TRBJ2-1,many,NA,TGTGCCAGCAGCCAAATTCGACAGAACAATGAGCAGTTCTTC,CASSQIRQNNEQFF
TRBV6-4,TRBJ2-3,many,TRBD2,TGTGCCAGCAGTGACTCGGGGGGGAATACGCAGTATTTT,CASSDSGGNTQYF
TRBV19,TRBJ2-5,few,TRBD2,TGTGCCAGTAGTATATCACACGGTCTAGCGGGGGCACAAGAGACCCAGTACTTC,CASSISHGLAGAQETQYF
TRBV7-9,TRBJ2-3,many,NA,TGTGCCAGCAGCCCAGGCGGAGATACGCAGTATTTT,CASSPGGDTQYF
TRBV5-6,TRBJ2-4,many,TRBD2,TGTGCCAGCAGCCGACTAGCGGGAGAGACCAAAAACATTCAGTACTTC,CASSRLAGETKNIQYF